This T cell receptor beta chain was sequenced for a study of CD8+ T cells in alopecia areata. On the study more broadly: A regimen of oral tofacitinib, 5 to 10 mg twice daily, was given to treated patients. The authors scored treated patients' severity by affected scalp percentage. Whole-study findings and limits: Sequencing of scalp tissue also captures the resident alphabeta T cells of normal skin. Sharing of TCR sequences between patients (possibly for HLA-related reasons) was less clear than in mice.

After isolation, RNA underwent reverse transcription to generate cDNA as the sequencing template. TCRdb keeps only in-frame clones here, not all; method: immunoSEQ multiplex PCR. The sample shows 110,000 or so clones, 56% of them seen only once. About this clone itself: Its antigen is still unknown.

Described treatment: oral pan-JAK inhibitor, 5-10 mg twice daily. CDR1 is SGHTA and CDR2 is FQGNSA in the germline V gene. V lost 4 bases and J 0 bases, leaving 12 bases between the germline ends. This CDR3 has 15 residues. The TCR sequence derives from a human donor with alopecia areata. The rearrangement uses TRBV7-2 and TRBJ1-1, with a possible D match to TRBD1 (5 bases). The material was CD4+ T cells sorted from blood, obtained at week 24, from a patient treated with tofacitinib. The CDR3, as DNA: TGTGCCAGCAGCTCACCGGAGGGGCTGAACACTGAAGCTTTCTTT. Translating it yields CASSSPEGLNTEAFF.